These 2 T cell receptor beta chains share one sample of origin, sequenced in a study of T cells in women clearing cervical HPV infection. TCRdb's table, derived via immunoSEQ multiplex PCR, lists solely in-frame clones and lacks some. The sample holds about 33,000 clones. The specimen was blood buffy coat. The receptor set was obtained from a woman between 18 and 69 years old with a cervical HPV16 infection that either progressed to CIN3+ or cleared (not recorded which).

Frequency places this clone as medium-sized (0.01 to 0.1%). The read stops 3 residues short of the end of the CDR3; the missing end is completed from the germline J gene. V gene TRBV29-1 combines with J gene TRBJ2-5, with 11 bases identical to TRBD2. Germline V gene lookup returns CDR1 SQVTM and CDR2 ANQGSEA. This CDR3 region has 14 residues. V shed 6 bases, J shed 3 bases, and the junction held 6 bases outside the gene matches. The sequenced CDR3 bases are TGCAGCGTGCAAGTACTAGCGGGAGAAGAGACC. This sequence encodes CSVQVLAGEET. The complete CDR3 protein is CSVQVLAGEETQYF.

In the case of this clone: Read coverage stops 3 residues before the CDR3 terminus; the germline J gene supplies the remainder. V gene TRBV5-1 combines with J gene TRBJ2-5; TRBD2 matches at 8 bases. The V gene end was trimmed by 1 base and the J gene end by 4 bases; junction bases not matched to a gene: 9. Germline V CDR1 and CDR2: SGHRS, YFSETQ. There are 16 residues in the CDR3. CDR3 DNA, as far as it was read: TGCGCCAGCAGCTTGTCTGGGACTAGGAGGGTAGAGACC. Its protein is CASSLSGTRRVET. The entire CDR3 reads CASSLSGTRRVETQYF.